One sample yielded the 27 T cell receptor beta chains listed below, sequenced in a study of sequential checkpoint blockade in melanoma. Measured with immunoSEQ multiplex PCR; TCRdb has only the in-frame clones, and not every one. This table holds around 760 clones, around 19% found once. Treatment meaning: randomized to nivolumab then ipilimumab (arm A) or the reverse (arm B). The input for sequencing was tumor tissue (inferred from file names), taken from a patient given nivolumab and ipilimumab in sequence. The receptors were gathered from a human donor with melanoma.

This chain uses TRBV9 with TRBJ1-2; TRBD1 might be the D (6 bases). This CDR3 contains 14 residues. The V and J ends lost 4 bases and 8 bases respectively, with 18 bases between them. The germline CDR1 and CDR2 sequences are SGDLS and YYNGEE. CDR3 in amino acids: CASSLDSKPGGYTF. The CDR3 DNA reads TGTGCCAGCAGCCTGGACAGCAAACCGGGAGGCTACACCTTC.

By proportion, this clone is medium-sized. The V gene is TRBV11-3, the J gene TRBJ1-4; TRBD1 is a possible D gene (6 bases). The CDR3 runs 16 residues. Trimming shortened V by 4 bases and J by 4 bases, and 16 bases separated the two germline ends. CDR1 is SGHNT, CDR2 YENEEA, per germline. CDR3 in DNA: TGTGCCAGCAGCTCTGGAGGGGGTTCGGGTAATGAAAAACTGTTTTTT. It codes for CASSSGGGSGNEKLFF.

The CDR3 region is CASSQGWGAGENNEQFF. In DNA form, the CDR3 reads TGCGCCAGCAGCCAAGGCTGGGGAGCGGGGGAAAACAATGAGCAGTTCTTC. This chain uses TRBV4-1 with TRBJ2-1; the match to TRBD2 covers 8 bases. The CDR3 extends over 17 amino acids. Trimming at V came to 1 base and at J to 5 bases, leaving 10 bases not matched to a gene. In germline, CDR1 is MGHRA, CDR2 YSYEKL.

Only one count was recorded for this clone. Here the CDR3 reads CSAGTGLGEQYF. The CDR3 coding sequence is TGCAGCGCAGGGACAGGCCTGGGCGAGCAGTACTTC. The V and J genes are TRBV29-1 and TRBJ2-7, with 8 bases aligning to TRBD1. The CDR3 runs 12 residues. J gave up 6 bases and V 7 bases, and 8 bases lay outside the gene matches. Per germline, CDR1 SQVTM and CDR2 ANQGSEA.

By share, this clone ranks as medium-sized (0.01 to 0.1%). V gene TRBV9 combines with J gene TRBJ1-2, with a possible D match to TRBD1 (5 bases). The CDR3 is 15 amino acids. Trimming cost V 3 bases and J 7 bases, with 19 bases left between them. Per the germline V gene, CDR1 is SGDLS and CDR2 is YYNGEE. The CDR3 region is CASSAPEQGFSGYTF. The CDR3 DNA is TGTGCCAGCAGCGCTCCCGAGCAGGGTTTTTCTGGCTACACCTTC. Full variable domain (remainder filled in from reference TRBV9 and TRBJ1-2): DSGVTQTPKHLITATGQRVTLRCSPRSGDLSVYWYQQSLDQGLQFLIQYYNGEERAKGNILERFSAQQFPDLHSELNLSSLELGDSALYFCASSAPEQGFSGYTFGSGTRLTVV.

The gene calls are TRBV11-3 and TRBJ1-2; the D is unclear. Germline CDR1 and CDR2: SGHNT and YENEEA. Trimming left V 5 bases short and J 5 bases short, with 18 bases between. The CDR3 runs to 15 residues. The chain's CDR3 is CASSPSGRTPYGYTF. CDR3 nucleotide sequence: TGTGCCAGCAGCCCCTCGGGGAGGACTCCATATGGCTACACCTTC. Complete variable domain (other parts from reference TRBV11-3 and TRBJ1-2): EAGVVQSPRYKIIEKKQPVAFWCNPISGHNTLYWYLQNLGQGPELLIRYENEEAVDDSQLPKDRFSAERLKGVDSTLKIQPAELGDSAVYLCASSPSGRTPYGYTFGSGTRLTVV.

This chain's CDR3 is CASSQDISYEQYF. The CDR3 DNA follows: TGTGCCAGCAGCCAAGACATCTCCTACGAGCAGTACTTC. V gene TRBV16 combines with J gene TRBJ2-7, with D unclear. Per the germline V gene, CDR1 is KGHSY and CDR2 is FQNENV. The CDR3 covers 13 residues. The V end lost 2 bases, the J end lost 0 bases, and 5 bases lay between the germline ends.

The chain combines TRBV23-1 with TRBJ2-7; TRBD2 matches at 7 bases. TRBV23-1 is labeled an ORF, and its function is uncertain. The V segment lost 6 bases and the J segment 5 bases; nucleotides outside the gene matches: 7. This CDR3 region has 13 residues. CDR3 DNA sequence: TGCGCCAGCAGCTTGAGGCTAGCGGACGAGCAGTACTTC. Translated, it gives CASSLRLADEQYF.

By its share, this clone is medium-sized. The V and J genes are TRBV11-3 and TRBJ1-2; no reliable D call. Germline assignment: CDR1 SGHNT and CDR2 YENEEA. V was pared by 2 bases and J by 2 bases, with 12 bases between. The CDR3 loop spans 15 amino acids. DNA of the CDR3: TGTGCCAGCAGCTTAATGGGAACCGGGAACTATGGCTACACCTTC. It yields the protein CASSLMGTGNYGYTF.

The J gene is TRBJ2-3, the V gene TRBV29-1; 7 bases map to TRBD1. CDR1 and CDR2 (germline): SQVTM, ANQGSEA. This CDR3 has 14 residues. Trimming at V came to 7 bases and at J to 2 bases, leaving 9 bases not matched to a gene. The CDR3 here is CSAASTGLTDTQYF. The CDR3 DNA reads TGCAGCGCTGCCTCGACAGGGCTCACAGATACGCAGTATTTT.

The gene calls are TRBV14 and TRBJ2-1, with D uncertain. V was shortened by 1 base and J by 4 bases, with 11 bases between the two germline ends. CDR3 length equals 15 residues. Germline CDR1 reads SGHDN; CDR2 reads FVKESK. Here the CDR3 DNA reads TGTGCCAGCAGCCAAGTGATAAGGAGTTACAATGAGCAGTTCTTC. This encodes CASSQVIRSYNEQFF.

The V and J genes are TRBV28 and TRBJ2-4; TRBD1 or TRBD2 may be the D gene (6 bases each). There are 15 residues in the CDR3. V lost 6 bases and J lost 3, with 15 bases in between. Germline V gives CDR1 MDHEN, CDR2 SYDVKM. The chain's CDR3 is CASRGGQTGKNIQYF. The CDR3 region has the DNA TGTGCCAGCAGAGGGGGGCAAACGGGCAAAAACATTCAGTACTTC.

This clone qualifies as medium-sized (0.01 to 0.1%). The rearrangement joins TRBV11-3 to TRBJ1-5; D may be TRBD1 (6 bases). The germline CDR1 and CDR2 sequences are SGHNT and YENEEA. This CDR3 has 16 residues. V was trimmed by 5 bases and J by 0 bases, leaving 14 bases between them. The CDR3 coding sequence is TGTGCCAGCAGCCGGACGGACAGTGGTAGCAATCAGCCCCAGCATTTT. Encoded protein: CASSRTDSGSNQPQHF.

By sample share, this clone is hyperexpanded. J is TRBJ2-7 and V is TRBV6-8; no reliable D call. This CDR3 is built from 14 residues. From germline, CDR1 is MNHGY and CDR2 SAAAGT. V shed 0 bases and J shed 6 bases, with 12 bases lying between them. CDR3 loop: CASSYSGRSAEQYF. Here the CDR3 DNA reads TGTGCCAGCAGTTACTCCGGACGGTCTGCCGAGCAGTACTTC.

This clone has more than one count but fewer than ten. In DNA, the CDR3 is TGTGCCTGGAGAAGAACAGGGGGAAGGGAAAAACTGTTTTTT. Translating it yields CAWRRTGGREKLFF. V is TRBV30 and J is TRBJ1-4, with 8 bases lining up with TRBD1. Trimming at V came to 3 bases and at J to 8 bases, leaving 8 bases not matched to a gene. The CDR3 is made up of 14 amino acids. CDR1 and CDR2 from the germline V gene are GTSNPN and SVGIG (reference sequence). Full variable domain (rest looked up from reference TRBV30 and TRBJ1-4): SQTIHQWPATLVQPVGSPLSLECTVEGTSNPNLYWYRQAAGRGLQLLFYSVGIGQISSEVPQNLSASRPQDRQFILSSKKLLLSDSGFYLCAWRRTGGREKLFFGSGTQLSVL.

The V and J genes are TRBV9 and TRBJ1-6; 9 bases map to TRBD1. The CDR3 has 14 amino acids. Trimming took 3 bases from V and 9 from J; bases not matched to a gene: 4. Germline V gene data show CDR1 as SGDLS and CDR2 as YYNGEE. The CDR3 reads CASSAQGAGSPLHF. CDR3 DNA: TGTGCCAGCAGCGCACAGGGGGCTGGTTCACCCCTCCACTTT.

Judged by abundance, this clone is large. Other nucleotide sequences from this sample produce the same CDR3. The rearrangement joins TRBV19 to TRBJ2-7, with unresolved D. Looked up from germline, CDR1 is LNHDA and CDR2 is SQIVND (reference sequence). This CDR3 spans 14 amino acids. V was pared by 1 base and J by 4 bases, with 11 bases between. The CDR3 spells CASSIGGRTYEQYF. DNA for the CDR3: TGTGCCAGTAGTATAGGTGGCCGAACTTACGAGCAGTACTTC. Based on the CDR3 plus reference TRBV19 and TRBJ2-7, the full variable domain is DGGITQSPKYLFRKEGQNVTLSCEQNLNHDAMYWYRQDPGQGLRLIYYSQIVNDFQKGDIAEGYSVSREKKESFPLTVTSAQKNPTAFYLCASSIGGRTYEQYFGPGTRLTVT.

The chain carries TRBV12-5 and TRBJ2-3; 9 bases line up with TRBD1. Looked up from germline, CDR1 is LGHNT and CDR2 is FRNRAP. CDR3 length: 14 residues. The CDR3 region is CASSYRGRSDTQYF. For the CDR3, the DNA is TGTGCCAGCTCCTACAGGGGGCGGTCAGATACGCAGTATTTT.

The V call is TRBV9, the J call TRBJ2-5, with TRBD2 as a possible D gene (7 bases). V dropped 1 base and J dropped 5 bases, with 18 bases sitting between them. Germline V gives CDR1 SGDLS, CDR2 YYNGEE. The CDR3 sequence is 16 residues long. Here the CDR3 reads CASSVSSSGGRETQYF. The CDR3 DNA follows: TGTGCCAGCAGCGTAAGCTCCTCGGGGGGCCGGGAGACCCAGTACTTC.

The V gene is TRBV29-1, the J gene TRBJ2-3, with TRBD1 as a possible D gene (6 bases). Germline V CDR1 and CDR2: SQVTM, ANQGSEA. The CDR3 length is 17 residues. Trimming removed 4 bases from V and 6 bases from J, with 26 bases in between. CDR3 region: CSVVFFYRAASGDTQYF. CDR3 in DNA: TGCAGCGTTGTCTTTTTCTACAGGGCGGCCAGTGGGGATACGCAGTATTTT.

This clone appeared a few times. One end of the junction is discordant with germline, which a read error may explain. This chain joins TRBV6-8 and TRBJ1-2; weak D call: TRBD1 (5 bases). Germline CDR1 is MNHGY and CDR2 is SAAAGT. The CDR3 loop spans 12 amino acids. CDR3 protein: CAISGQKDGYTF. DNA for the CDR3: TGTGCCATCAGTGGACAAAAGGATGGCTACACCTTC.

This clone is medium-sized by share. The V and J genes are TRBV11-3 and TRBJ2-5, with D uncertain. The germline V and J ends were trimmed by 3 bases and 3 bases, with 14 bases remaining between them. This CDR3 has 15 amino acids. The germline V gene encodes CDR1 SGHNT and CDR2 YENEEA. CDR3 residues: CASSLVGSLKETQYF. The CDR3 DNA is TGTGCCAGCAGCTTGGTAGGCAGTCTTAAAGAGACCCAGTACTTC. The full variable domain, completed using reference TRBV11-3 and TRBJ2-5, is EAGVVQSPRYKIIEKKQPVAFWCNPISGHNTLYWYLQNLGQGPELLIRYENEEAVDDSQLPKDRFSAERLKGVDSTLKIQPAELGDSAVYLCASSLVGSLKETQYFGPGTRLLVL.

This clone ranks as medium-sized (0.01 to 0.1%). The chain carries TRBV11-3 and TRBJ2-7; 7 positions agree with TRBD2. The CDR3 length is 15 residues. J lost 1 base, V lost 3 bases, and 6 bases had no gene match. CDR1 is SGHNT, CDR2 YENEEA, per germline. The CDR3 sequence: CASSLVGGESYEQYF. In nucleotides, the CDR3 is TGTGCCAGCAGCTTGGTTGGGGGGGAGTCCTACGAGCAGTACTTC.

The chain uses TRBV9 and TRBJ2-3; 8 nucleotides agree with TRBD2. CDR1 SGDLS and CDR2 YYNGEE come from the germline V gene. V shed 1 base, J shed 5 bases, and the junction held 6 bases outside the gene matches. The CDR3 sequence is 15 residues long. Here the CDR3 reads CASSVWGLVGDTQYF. The CDR3, as DNA: TGTGCCAGCAGCGTATGGGGACTAGTAGGAGATACGCAGTATTTT.

This clone ranks as medium-sized. The chain employs TRBV11-3 and TRBJ2-7; D gene unclear. This CDR3 spans 14 amino acids. From germline, CDR1 is SGHNT and CDR2 YENEEA. Trimming cost V 3 bases and J 4 bases, with 13 bases left between them. CDR3 sequence (DNA): TGTGCCAGCAGCTTGGGTGGGGATTTTTACGAGCAGTACTTC. Translated: CASSLGGDFYEQYF.

This clone is labeled medium-sized. The V and J genes are TRBV11-3 and TRBJ2-7; 8 bases match TRBD1. Germline trimming cut 3 bases from V and 7 bases from J; bases unmatched to any gene: 8. The CDR3 extends over 14 amino acids. Germline lookup yields CDR1 SGHNT and CDR2 YENEEA. CDR3 protein: CASSLGQGAREQYF. The CDR3 region has the DNA TGTGCCAGCAGCTTGGGGCAGGGGGCGCGTGAGCAGTACTTC.

This clone is classed as medium-sized. The V gene is TRBV11-3, the J gene TRBJ2-3, with D possibly matching TRBD2 (5 bases). The germline V and J ends were trimmed by 5 bases and 6 bases, with 21 bases remaining between them. The germline V gene has CDR1 SGHNT and CDR2 YENEEA. The CDR3 runs 16 residues. CDR3 nucleotides: TGTGCCAGCAGCGACCGGGTTGGCGAGGGCCGGGATACGCAGTATTTT. Protein product: CASSDRVGEGRDTQYF.